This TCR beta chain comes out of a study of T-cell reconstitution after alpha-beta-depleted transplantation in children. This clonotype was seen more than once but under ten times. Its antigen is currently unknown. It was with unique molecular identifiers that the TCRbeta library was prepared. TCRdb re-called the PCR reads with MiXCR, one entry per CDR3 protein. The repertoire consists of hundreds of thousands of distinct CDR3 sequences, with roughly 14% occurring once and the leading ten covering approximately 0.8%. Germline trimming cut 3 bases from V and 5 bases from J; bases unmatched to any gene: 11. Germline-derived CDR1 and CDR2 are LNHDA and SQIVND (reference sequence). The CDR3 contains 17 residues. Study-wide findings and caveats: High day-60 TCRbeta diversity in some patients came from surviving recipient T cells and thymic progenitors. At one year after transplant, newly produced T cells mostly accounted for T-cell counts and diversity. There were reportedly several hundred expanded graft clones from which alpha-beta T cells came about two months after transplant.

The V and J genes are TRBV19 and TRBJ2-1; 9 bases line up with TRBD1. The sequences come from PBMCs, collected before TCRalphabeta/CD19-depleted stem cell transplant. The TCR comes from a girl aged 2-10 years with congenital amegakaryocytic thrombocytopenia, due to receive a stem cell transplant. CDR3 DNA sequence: TGTGCCAGTAGTATCGAAATCCGACAGGGGGTGAACAATGAGCAGTTCTTC. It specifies CASSIEIRQGVNNEQFF.